This T cell receptor (beta chain) stems from a study of shared clonotypes between healthy human individuals. Researchers divided each subset's genomic DNA evenly across several immunoSEQ plates. Sequenced by immunoSEQ multiplex PCR; TCRdb stores in-frame clones only, minus some. The table has roughly 1,600,000 clones, just under 99% seen once; the top ten hold about 0.35%. This clone was observed a single time. V lost 5 bases and J 4 bases, leaving 24 bases between the germline ends. This CDR3 has 18 amino acids. The germline gives CDR1 MNHEY, CDR2 SMNVEV (reference sequence). The sample was naive CD4+ T cells sorted from blood. Subset given: CD45RA+ positively selected. This TCR was recovered from a man in his thirties or forties in good health. The chain links TRBV27 to TRBJ2-1; D tentatively reads TRBD1 or TRBD2 (5 bases each). As DNA, the CDR3 is TGTGCCAGCAGTGATGCCTTAGTAAGGGACCGCTCTTACAATGAGCAGTTCTTC. This encodes CASSDALVRDRSYNEQFF.